The source of this T cell receptor (beta chain) is a study of T cell responses to AZD1222 COVID-19 vaccine. Findings and limits, study-wide: There were mostly white British donors and more females than males, and clonal diversity was possibly underestimated. Unmutated variant regions are reportedly targeted by nearly half of spike-specific TCRs. With two AZD1222 doses given, Spike-specific TCR breadth and depth both rose.

Worth noting for this clone: Its antigen remains unidentified.

With 4 bases removed from V and 2 bases from J, the gap between germline ends came to 12 bases. CDR3 length: 14 residues. Germline loops: CDR1 SGHDT, CDR2 YYEEEE. Researchers grouped second doses given at about 4 or about 12 weeks into one pool. Clones were read by immunoSEQ multiplex PCR, and TCRdb kept only the in-frame ones, dropping some. The table includes some 53,000 clones, 87% detected once. The starting material was peripheral blood, obtained 28 days after the second AZD1222 dose. This sequence was found in an adult who received the AZD1222 COVID-19 vaccine. The rearrangement joins TRBV5-6 to TRBJ2-5; either TRBD1 or TRBD2 may supply D (5 bases each). CDR3 loop: CASSPRGVQETQYF. The DNA of the CDR3 is TGTGCCAGCAGCCCTCGAGGGGTACAAGAGACCCAGTACTTC.